This T cell receptor (beta chain) appears in the sequencing data of a study of blood T cell repertoires in COVID-19. The overall study: Samples of COVID-19 (acute and convalescent) were obtained from the United States, Italy and Spain. The cDNA or gDNA used as material had been derived from T cells, B-cell-depleted T cells, or PBMCs.

In the original workflow: Amplifying reference gene primers gave estimates of nucleated cell counts. This table comes from immunoSEQ multiplex PCR, and its TCRdb copy is limited to in-frame clones, with some not included. Clone size and V and J calls were adopted from that table, with D and trimming inferred from the DNA. Among 70,000 to 95,000 clones listed, just over 85% were seen once. The V gene's germline CDR1 is SGHAT and CDR2 FQNNGV. This CDR3 region has 14 residues. The V and J ends lost 3 bases and 7 bases, in that order; junction bases with no gene match: 1. The chain uses TRBV11-2 and TRBJ1-6; 9 bases fit TRBD1. This receptor was obtained from a woman in her seventies with acute or convalescent COVID-19. Specimen: peripheral blood. The DNA for the CDR3 is TGTGCCAGCAGCTTCGGGACAGGGAATTCACCCCTCCACTTT. It codes for CASSFGTGNSPLHF.